The TCR beta chain under discussion was sequenced for a study of cytotoxic CD8 clonotypes in ibrutinib-treated CLL. Data came from immunoSEQ multiplex PCR; TCRdb stores just in-frame clones and leaves some out. The sample has tens of thousands of clones, roughly 65% seen once; the top ten hold 6% to 8%. The CDR3 extends over 15 amino acids. CDR1 is MGHRA and CDR2 is YSYEKL in the germline V gene. Germline trimming cut 3 bases from V and 1 base from J; bases unmatched to any gene: 5. Study conclusions and caveats: Different sampling times were used for sustained-remission and progressing patients.

As for this clone: Its antigen remains unknown.

The V call is TRBV4-1, the J call TRBJ1-1; 7 bases are shared with TRBD1. The material sequenced was PBMCs, taken at disease progression, from a patient treated with ibrutinib. This TCR was sampled from a human donor with chronic lymphocytic leukemia. This CDR3 reads CASSHGQAENTEAFF. DNA for the CDR3: TGCGCCAGCAGCCACGGACAGGCGGAGAACACTGAAGCTTTCTTT.